This T cell receptor beta chain was captured in a study of shared clonotypes between healthy human individuals (dated by TCRdb to the early 2020s). About the investigation overall: Three men and two women, aged 18 to 49 years, made up the cohort. Per donor, leukapheresis produced somewhere between about 0.85 and 9.5 billion PBMCs. To estimate repertoire size and how much clonotype sharing occurs between individuals, the study deeply sequenced the blood TCR repertoires of 4 to 6 healthy adults. For each donor, CD4 naive and CD4 memory were each given three plates, CD8 naive was given two plates, and CD8 memory was given one plate. Different laboratories and diverse techniques were used to prepare libraries and sequence TCR repertoires, to increase sequencing depth and limit assay-specific biases. Paper-wide results and their limitations: Compared with non-shared clonotypes, clonotypes shared by all four sorted-subset donors had higher generation probabilities. Rarefaction of sorted-subset datasets indicated incomplete sequencing despite the large sequencing depth. The genetic and exposure-history diversity represented was limited by the small number of donors. Naive subsets generally had larger estimated clonotype richness than memory subsets did. Pairwise subsampling led to the expectation that sequencing depth would affect the degree of clonotype sharing among donors. Roughly 5% of naive CD4, 3% to 3.5% of naive CD8, approximately 2.2% of memory CD4, and 0.4% of memory CD8 clonotypes were shared across a few donors. Sampling was restricted to blood, and TCR repertoires in tissue are likely to differ from TCR repertoires in blood.

Using the deep immunoSEQ assay, TCR CDR3 regions were amplified from genomic DNA by multiplex PCR. For each cell subset, the extracted genomic DNA was distributed evenly across all wells of several immunoSEQ 96-well plates, and each plate served as one replicate. For sorted subsets, 200 ng of genomic DNA, equivalent to 25,000 to 35,000 T cell genomes, went into each replicate PCR. Purified libraries were measured with a Qubit 3.0 fluorometer, size-checked on a Bioanalyzer 2100, and measured again with the KAPA Library Quantification kit. Every immunoSEQ 96-well plate was sequenced on a separate single-read 150-cycle Illumina NextSeq 550 flow cell. Per the original workflow: Because the immunoSEQ output held only junctional sequences and lacked quality scores, the filtering could not match the filtering applied to full-length reads. To assign V/J genes and CDR3, sequences were annotated against IMGT germline references using PyIR, a Python wrapper for IgBLAST v1.9. Reads were removed for weak V/J assignments (E-value above 1e-6), missing CDR3, stop codons, out-of-frame junctions, or ambiguous translated residues. V3J clonotypes were defined as sequences sharing an identical inferred V gene, J gene, and CDR3 amino acid sequence. To compute the percentage overlap between repertoires, the number of shared unique clonotypes was divided by the size of the smaller repertoire. Richness of each repertoire was evaluated using RTK rarefaction, the Chao1 estimator, and Recon v2.1 estimates of unobserved clonotypes. Generation probabilities were computed with OLGA for all TCRbeta clonotypes obtained by the gDNA method from a handful of donors. TCRdb took over this immuneACCESS table, retaining in-frame rearrangements with V and J assigned. Such tables are incomplete; in checked studies, under half of the missing clones stem from an unresolved V gene, and the remainder is unexplained. Clonal size and the V and J genes are those of that table, whereas D and trimming came from the DNA. Recorded for this sample are fewer than 700,000 clones; roughly 96% of them occurred a single time. The ten largest clones add up to 0.11% of the sample.

In regard to this clone: The antigen it recognizes is unknown. No clone much larger than this one lies a single base away; base qualities are absent.

CD8 naive samples were CD45RO-negative cells positively selected for CCR7, giving a CD45RA+CCR7+ population that excluded TemRA cells. The donors were healthy, HIV-negative adults who had no recently reported acute infections or vaccinations. Every donor was a Caucasian adult residing in Nashville, Tennessee, USA. Blood was obtained by leukapheresis, after which PBMCs were separated by Ficoll-Histopaque density gradient centrifugation and cryopreserved in liquid nitrogen vapor phase. Purity and quantity of every magnetically sorted T cell population were checked by analytical flow cytometry. From each sorted fraction, genomic DNA was isolated and quantified by UV absorbance on a Nanodrop 2000c. In the germline V gene, CDR1 corresponds to SGHAT and CDR2 to FQNNGV. The CDR3 holds 17 amino acids from the cysteine to the phenylalanine. Here the CDR3 DNA is all that survives: 51 bases in frame from base 1. Clipping removes 6 bases from V and 6 bases from J, with 16 as the unmatched junction base count.

Material for sequencing was naive CD8+ T cells sorted from blood. In light of the paper, this sample's cell subset or site label describes: CD45RA+CCR7+. The receptor's source is a woman in her thirties in good health. The sequence joins TRBV11-2 to TRBJ1-4, with 7 middle bases fitting TRBD1. The CDR3 is CASRSGRGLVLHEKLFF. The sequenced DNA is TGTGCCAGCAGGTCGGGGAGGGGGCTTGTTCTCCATGAAAAACTGTTTTTT. Beyond the CDR3, the reference TRBV11-2 and TRBJ1-4 genes provide the residues; the full variable domain reads: EAGVAQSPRYKIIEKRQSVAFWCNPISGHATLYWYQQILGQGPKLLIQFQNNGVVDDSQLPKDRFSAERLKGVDSTLKIQPAKLEDSAVYLCASRSGRGLVLHEKLFFGSGTQLSVL.